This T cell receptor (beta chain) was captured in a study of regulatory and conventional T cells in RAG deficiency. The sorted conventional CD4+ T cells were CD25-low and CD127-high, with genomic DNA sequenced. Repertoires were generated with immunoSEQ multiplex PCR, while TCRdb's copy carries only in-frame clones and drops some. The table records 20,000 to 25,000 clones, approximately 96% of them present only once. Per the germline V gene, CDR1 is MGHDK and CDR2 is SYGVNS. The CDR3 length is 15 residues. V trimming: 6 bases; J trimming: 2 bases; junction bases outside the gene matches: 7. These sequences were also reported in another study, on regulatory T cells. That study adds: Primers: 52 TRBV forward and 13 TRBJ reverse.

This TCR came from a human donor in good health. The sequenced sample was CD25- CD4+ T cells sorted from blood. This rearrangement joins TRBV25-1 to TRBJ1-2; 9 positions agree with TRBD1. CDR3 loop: CASSMTGGWNYGYTF. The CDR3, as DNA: TGTGCCAGCAGCATGACAGGGGGATGGAACTATGGCTACACCTTC.